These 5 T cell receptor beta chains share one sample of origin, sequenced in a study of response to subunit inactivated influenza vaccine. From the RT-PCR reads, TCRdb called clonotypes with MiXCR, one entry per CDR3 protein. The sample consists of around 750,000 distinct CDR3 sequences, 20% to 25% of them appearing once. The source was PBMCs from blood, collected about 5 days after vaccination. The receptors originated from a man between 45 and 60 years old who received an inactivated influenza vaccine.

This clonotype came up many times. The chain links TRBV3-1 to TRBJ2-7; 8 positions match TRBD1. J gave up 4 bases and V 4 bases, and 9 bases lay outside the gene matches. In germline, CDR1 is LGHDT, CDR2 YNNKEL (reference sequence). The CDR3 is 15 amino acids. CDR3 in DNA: TGTGCCAGCAGCCGCTCCTATGGACAGGGTTACGAGCAGTACTTC. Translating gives CASSRSYGQGYEQYF.

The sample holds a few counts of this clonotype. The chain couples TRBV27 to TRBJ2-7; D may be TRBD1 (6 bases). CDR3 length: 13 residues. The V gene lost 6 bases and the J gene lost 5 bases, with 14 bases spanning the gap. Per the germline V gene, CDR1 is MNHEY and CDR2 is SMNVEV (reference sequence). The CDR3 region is CASSSGQGNEQYF. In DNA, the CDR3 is TGTGCCAGCAGCTCGGGACAAGGCAACGAGCAGTACTTC.

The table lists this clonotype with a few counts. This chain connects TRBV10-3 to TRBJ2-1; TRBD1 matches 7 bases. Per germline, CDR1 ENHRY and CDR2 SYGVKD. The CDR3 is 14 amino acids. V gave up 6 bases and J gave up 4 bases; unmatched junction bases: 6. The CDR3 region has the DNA TGTGCCATCAGCCGAGACAGGGTTTACAATGAGCAGTTCTTC. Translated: CAISRDRVYNEQFF.

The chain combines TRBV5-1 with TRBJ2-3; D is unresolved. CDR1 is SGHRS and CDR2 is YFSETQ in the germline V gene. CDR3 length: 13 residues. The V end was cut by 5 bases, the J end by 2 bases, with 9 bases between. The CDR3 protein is CASSSTVTDTQYF. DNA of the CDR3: TGCGCCAGCAGTTCCACAGTCACAGATACGCAGTATTTT.

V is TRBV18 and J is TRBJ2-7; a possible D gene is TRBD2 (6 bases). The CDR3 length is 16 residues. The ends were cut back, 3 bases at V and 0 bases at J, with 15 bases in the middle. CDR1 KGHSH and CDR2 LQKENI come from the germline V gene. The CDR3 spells CASSPGLVGSSYEQYF. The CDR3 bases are TGTGCCAGCTCACCCGGCCTGGTCGGGAGCTCCTACGAGCAGTACTTC.